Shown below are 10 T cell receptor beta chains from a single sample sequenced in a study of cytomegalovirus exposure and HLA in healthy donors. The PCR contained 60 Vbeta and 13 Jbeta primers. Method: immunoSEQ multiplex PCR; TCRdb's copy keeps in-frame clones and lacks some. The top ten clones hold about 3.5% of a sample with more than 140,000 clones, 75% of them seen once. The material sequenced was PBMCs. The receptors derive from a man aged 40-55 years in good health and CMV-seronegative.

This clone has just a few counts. The CDR3 region is CASSYVSRGNTGELFF. Written as DNA, the CDR3 is TGTGCCAGCAGTTACGTCTCTAGGGGTAACACCGGGGAGCTGTTTTTT. The rearrangement joins TRBV6-5 to TRBJ2-2, with D maybe TRBD1 (5 bases). V lost 2 bases and J 2 bases, leaving 12 bases between the germline ends. The germline CDR1 and CDR2 sequences are MNHEY and SVGAGI. The CDR3 length is 16 residues.

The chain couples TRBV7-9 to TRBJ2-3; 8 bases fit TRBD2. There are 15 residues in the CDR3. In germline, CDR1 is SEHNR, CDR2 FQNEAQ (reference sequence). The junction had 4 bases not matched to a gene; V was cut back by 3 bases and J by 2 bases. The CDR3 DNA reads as TGTGCCAGCAGCTTCCTTAGCGGGACCACAGATACGCAGTATTTT. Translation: CASSFLSGTTDTQYF.

In nucleotides, the CDR3 is TGTGCCAGCAGTGTCCTTCAGCGAACAGATACGCAGTATTTT. Translating it yields CASSVLQRTDTQYF. The chain is built from TRBV6-6 and TRBJ2-3; D not resolved. Trimming pared 5 bases from V and 3 bases from J, leaving 12 bases between. Germline V lookup: CDR1 MNHNY, CDR2 SVGAGI (reference sequence). The CDR3 runs to 14 residues.

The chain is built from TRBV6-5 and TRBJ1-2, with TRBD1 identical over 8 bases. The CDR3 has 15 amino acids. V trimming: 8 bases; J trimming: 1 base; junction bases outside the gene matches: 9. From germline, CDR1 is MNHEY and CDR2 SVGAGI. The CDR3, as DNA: TGTGCCAGCTCGTATACAGGGGGTCGTAACTATGGCTACACCTTC. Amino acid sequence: CASSYTGGRNYGYTF.

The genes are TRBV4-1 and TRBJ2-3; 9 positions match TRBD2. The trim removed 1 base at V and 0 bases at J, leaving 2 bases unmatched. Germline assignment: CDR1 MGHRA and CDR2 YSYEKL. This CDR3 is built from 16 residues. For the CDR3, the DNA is TGCGCCAGCAGCCAAGGTCTAGCGGGGAGCACAGATACGCAGTATTTT. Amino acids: CASSQGLAGSTDTQYF.

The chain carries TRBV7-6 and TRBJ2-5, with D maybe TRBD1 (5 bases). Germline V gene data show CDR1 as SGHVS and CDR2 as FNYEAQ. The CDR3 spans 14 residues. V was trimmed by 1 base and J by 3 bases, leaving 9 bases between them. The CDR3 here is CASSLEGAKETQYF. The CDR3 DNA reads TGTGCCAGCAGCTTAGAAGGGGCTAAAGAGACCCAGTACTTC.

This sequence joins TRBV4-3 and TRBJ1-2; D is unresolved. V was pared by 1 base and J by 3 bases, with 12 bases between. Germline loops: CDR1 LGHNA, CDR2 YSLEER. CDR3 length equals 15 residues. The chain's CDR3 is CASSQVTQDYYGYTF. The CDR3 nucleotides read TGCGCCAGCAGCCAAGTTACACAAGATTACTATGGCTACACCTTC.

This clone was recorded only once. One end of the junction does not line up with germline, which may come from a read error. The CDR3 region has the DNA TGTTCCAGCAGCTTTGAGGAGACCCAGTACTTC. The encoded protein is CSSSFEETQYF. The rearrangement uses TRBV7-9 and TRBJ2-5; D remains ambiguous. Per the germline V gene, CDR1 is SEHNR and CDR2 is FQNEAQ (reference sequence). CDR3 length equals 11 residues.

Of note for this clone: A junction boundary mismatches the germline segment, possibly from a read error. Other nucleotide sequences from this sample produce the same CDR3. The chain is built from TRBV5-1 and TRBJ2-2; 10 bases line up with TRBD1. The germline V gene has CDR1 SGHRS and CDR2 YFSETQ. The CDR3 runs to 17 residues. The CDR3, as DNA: TGTGCCACCAACCACCTGGGACAGGGGTCGAACACCGGGGAGCTGTTTTTT. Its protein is CATNHLGQGSNTGELFF.

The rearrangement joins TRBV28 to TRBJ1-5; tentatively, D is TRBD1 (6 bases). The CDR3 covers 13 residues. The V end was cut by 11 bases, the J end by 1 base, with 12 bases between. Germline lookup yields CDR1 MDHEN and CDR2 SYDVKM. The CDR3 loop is CAVGGRSNQPQHF. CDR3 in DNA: TGTGCCGTCGGGGGGCGGAGCAATCAGCCCCAGCATTTT.